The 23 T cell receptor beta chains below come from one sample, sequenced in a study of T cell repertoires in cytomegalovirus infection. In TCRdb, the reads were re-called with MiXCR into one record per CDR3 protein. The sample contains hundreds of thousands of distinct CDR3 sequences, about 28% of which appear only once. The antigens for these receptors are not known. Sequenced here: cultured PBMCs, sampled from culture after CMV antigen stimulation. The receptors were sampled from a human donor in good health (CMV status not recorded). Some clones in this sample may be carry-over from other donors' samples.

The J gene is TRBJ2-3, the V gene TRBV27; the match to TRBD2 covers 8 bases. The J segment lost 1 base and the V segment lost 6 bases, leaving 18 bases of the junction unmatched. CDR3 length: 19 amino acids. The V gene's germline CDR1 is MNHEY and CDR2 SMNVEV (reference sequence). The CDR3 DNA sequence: TGTGCCAGCAGCCTTGACGGACTAGCAGGGGAGTTTGGCACAGATACGCAGTATTTT. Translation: CASSLDGLAGEFGTDTQYF.

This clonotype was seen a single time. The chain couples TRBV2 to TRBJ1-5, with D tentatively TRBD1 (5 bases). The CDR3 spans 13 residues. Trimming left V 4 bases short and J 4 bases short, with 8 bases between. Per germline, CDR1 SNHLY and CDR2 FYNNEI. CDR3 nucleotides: TGTGCCAGCAGTGCGGAGGGGAATCAGCCCCAGCATTTT. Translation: CASSAEGNQPQHF.

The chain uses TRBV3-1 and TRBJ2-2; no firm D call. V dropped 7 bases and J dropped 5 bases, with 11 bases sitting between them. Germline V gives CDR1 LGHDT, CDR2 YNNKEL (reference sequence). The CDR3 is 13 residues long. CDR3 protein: CASTPGPTGELFF. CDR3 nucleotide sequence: TGTGCCAGCACCCCGGGTCCTACCGGGGAGCTGTTTTTT.

DNA for the CDR3: TGTGCCAGCACCCGTCTTGCGGGAGGAGGTTGGGGTGAAGCTTTCTTT. This gives the protein CASTRLAGGGWGEAFF. V usage is TRBV6-1 and J usage is TRBJ1-1; no reliable D call. Germline loops: CDR1 MNHNS, CDR2 SASEGT. Trimming cost V 7 bases and J 7 bases, with 25 bases left between them. The CDR3 totals 16 residues.

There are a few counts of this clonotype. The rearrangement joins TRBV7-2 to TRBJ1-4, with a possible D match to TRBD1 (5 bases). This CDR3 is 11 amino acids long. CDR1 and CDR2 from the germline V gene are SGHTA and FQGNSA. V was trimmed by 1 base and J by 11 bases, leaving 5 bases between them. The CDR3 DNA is TGTGCCAGCAGCTTAGGGGGGAAACTGTTTTTT. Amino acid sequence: CASSLGGKLFF.

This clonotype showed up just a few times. The DNA of the CDR3 is TGTGCCAGCAGCCTCCGGACAGAGCAGTACTTC. Translated, it gives CASSLRTEQYF. The chain carries TRBV7-8 and TRBJ2-7; D might be TRBD1 (5 bases). The CDR3 runs to 11 residues. Germline V CDR1 and CDR2: SGHVS, FQNEAQ. The germline V and J ends were trimmed by 5 bases and 7 bases, with 9 bases remaining between them.

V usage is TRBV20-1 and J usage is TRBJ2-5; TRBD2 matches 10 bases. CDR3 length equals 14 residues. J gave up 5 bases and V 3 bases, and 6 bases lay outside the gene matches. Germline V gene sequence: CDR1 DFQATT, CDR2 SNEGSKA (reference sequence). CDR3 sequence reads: CSARLAGALETQYF. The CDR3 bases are TGCAGTGCTAGGCTAGCGGGAGCTCTGGAGACCCAGTACTTC.

CDR3 sequence (DNA): TGTGCCAGCAGTTACTCGAAGGGAACTGAAGCTTTCTTT. Protein product: CASSYSKGTEAFF. The chain links TRBV6-5 to TRBJ1-1; D gene unclear. This CDR3 region has 13 residues. Trimming pared 0 bases from V and 5 bases from J, leaving 7 bases between. Per germline, CDR1 MNHEY and CDR2 SVGAGI.

In DNA form, the CDR3 reads TGTGCCAGCAGTGTAGGGGGCGACATCGGCTATGGCTACACCTTC. Protein product: CASSVGGDIGYGYTF. The chain employs TRBV2 and TRBJ1-2; 7 bases line up with TRBD1. The J segment lost 4 bases and the V segment lost 4 bases, leaving 9 bases of the junction unmatched. Germline-derived CDR1 and CDR2 are SNHLY and FYNNEI. The CDR3 length is 15 residues.

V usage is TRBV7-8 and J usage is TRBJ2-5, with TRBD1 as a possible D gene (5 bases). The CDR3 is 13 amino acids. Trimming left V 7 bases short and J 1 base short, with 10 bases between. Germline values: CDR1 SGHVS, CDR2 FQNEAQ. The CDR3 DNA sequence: TGTGCCAGCATCAGGGTATTCCAAGAGACCCAGTACTTC. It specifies CASIRVFQETQYF.

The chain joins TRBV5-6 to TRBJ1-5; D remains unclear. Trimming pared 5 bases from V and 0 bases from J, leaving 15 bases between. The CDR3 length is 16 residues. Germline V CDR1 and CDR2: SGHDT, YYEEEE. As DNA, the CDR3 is TGTGCCAGCAGTGGAGGTCCAGTCCTTAGCAATCAGCCCCAGCATTTT. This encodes CASSGGPVLSNQPQHF.

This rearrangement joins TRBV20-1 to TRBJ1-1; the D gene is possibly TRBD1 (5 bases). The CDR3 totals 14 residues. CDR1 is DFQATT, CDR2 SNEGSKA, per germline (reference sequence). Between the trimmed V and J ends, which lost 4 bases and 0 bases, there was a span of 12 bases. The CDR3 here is CSATKGQLNTEAFF. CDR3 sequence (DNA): TGCAGTGCTACGAAGGGGCAGTTGAACACTGAAGCTTTCTTT.

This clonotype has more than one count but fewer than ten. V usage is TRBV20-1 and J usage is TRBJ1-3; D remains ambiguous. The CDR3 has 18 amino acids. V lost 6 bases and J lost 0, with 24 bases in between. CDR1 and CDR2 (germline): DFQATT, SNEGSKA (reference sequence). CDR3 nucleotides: TGCAGTGCCTTGGGGAGGATAGCCAGGTCGAGCTCTGGAAACACCATATATTTT. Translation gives CSALGRIARSSSGNTIYF.

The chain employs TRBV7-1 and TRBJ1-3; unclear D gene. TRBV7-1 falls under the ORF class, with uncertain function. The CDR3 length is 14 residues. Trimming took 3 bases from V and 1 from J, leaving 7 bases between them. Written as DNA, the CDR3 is TGTGCCAGCAGCTCCCGGACGTCTGGAAACACCATATATTTT. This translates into CASSSRTSGNTIYF.

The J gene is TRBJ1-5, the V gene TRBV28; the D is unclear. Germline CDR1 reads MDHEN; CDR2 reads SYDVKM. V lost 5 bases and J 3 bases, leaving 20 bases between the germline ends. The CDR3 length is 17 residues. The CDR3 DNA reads TGTGCCAGCAGTCGGAACATCGGCGCCCAAATCAATCAGCCCCAGCATTTT. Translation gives CASSRNIGAQINQPQHF. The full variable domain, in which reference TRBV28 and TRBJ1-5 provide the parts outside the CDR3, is DVKVTQSSRYLVKRTGEKVFLECVQDMDHENMFWYRQDPGLGLRLIYFSYDVKMKEKGDIPEGYSVSREKKERFSLILESASTNQTSMYLCASSRNIGAQINQPQHFGDGTRLSIL.

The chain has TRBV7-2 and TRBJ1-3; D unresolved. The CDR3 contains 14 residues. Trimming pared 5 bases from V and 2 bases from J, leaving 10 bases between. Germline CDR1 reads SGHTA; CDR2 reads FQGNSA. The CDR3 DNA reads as TGTGCCAGCAGCCCAGGACTCACTGGAAACACCATATATTTT. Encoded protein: CASSPGLTGNTIYF.

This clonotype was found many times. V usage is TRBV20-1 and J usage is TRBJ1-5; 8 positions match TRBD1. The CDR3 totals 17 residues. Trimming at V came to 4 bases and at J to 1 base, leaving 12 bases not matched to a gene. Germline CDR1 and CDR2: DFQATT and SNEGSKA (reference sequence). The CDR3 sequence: CSATTDRGWASNQPQHF. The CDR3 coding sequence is TGCAGTGCTACCACCGACAGGGGCTGGGCAAGCAATCAGCCCCAGCATTTT.

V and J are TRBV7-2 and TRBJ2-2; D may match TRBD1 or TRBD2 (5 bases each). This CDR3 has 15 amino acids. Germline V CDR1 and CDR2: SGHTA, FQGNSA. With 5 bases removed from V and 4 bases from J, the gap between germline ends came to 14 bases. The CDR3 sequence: CASSLLVGTTGELFF. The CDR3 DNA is TGTGCCAGCAGCCTCTTAGTAGGGACCACCGGGGAGCTGTTTTTT.

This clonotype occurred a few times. CDR3 sequence reads: CASSESGQPQHF. CDR3 nucleotides: TGTGCCAGCAGTGAAAGTGGGCAGCCCCAGCATTTT. V is TRBV6-1 and J is TRBJ1-5; D is unresolved. Germline CDR1 reads MNHNS; CDR2 reads SASEGT. V was cut by 2 bases and J by 7 bases, with 6 bases left in between. The CDR3 is made up of 12 amino acids.

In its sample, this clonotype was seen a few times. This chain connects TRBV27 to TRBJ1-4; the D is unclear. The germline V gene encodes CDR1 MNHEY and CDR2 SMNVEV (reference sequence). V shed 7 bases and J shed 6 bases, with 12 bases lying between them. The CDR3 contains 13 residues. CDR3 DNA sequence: TGTGCCAGCATGCGACTGGTGGATGAAAAACTGTTTTTT. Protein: CASMRLVDEKLFF.

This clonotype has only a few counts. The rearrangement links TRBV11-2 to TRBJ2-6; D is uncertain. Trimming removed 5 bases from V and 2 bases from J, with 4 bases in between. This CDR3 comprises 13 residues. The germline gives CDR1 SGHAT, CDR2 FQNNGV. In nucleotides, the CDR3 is TGTGCCAGCAGCGATGCTGGGGCCAACGTCCTGACTTTC. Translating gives CASSDAGANVLTF.

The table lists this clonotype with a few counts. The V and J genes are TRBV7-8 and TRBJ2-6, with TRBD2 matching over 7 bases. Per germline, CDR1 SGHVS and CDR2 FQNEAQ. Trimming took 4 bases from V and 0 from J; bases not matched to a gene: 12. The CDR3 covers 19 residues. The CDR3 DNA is TGTGCCAGCAGCTGGGAGGGCCATGCGGCAAACTCTGGGGCCAACGTCCTGACTTTC. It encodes CASSWEGHAANSGANVLTF.

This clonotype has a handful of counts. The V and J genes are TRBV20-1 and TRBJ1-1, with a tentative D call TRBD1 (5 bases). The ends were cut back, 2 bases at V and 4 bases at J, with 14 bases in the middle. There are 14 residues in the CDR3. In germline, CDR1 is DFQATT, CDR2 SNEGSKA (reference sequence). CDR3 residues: CSARKGQGGTEAFF. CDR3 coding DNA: TGCAGTGCTAGAAAGGGTCAGGGAGGCACTGAAGCTTTCTTT.